This record covers a single T cell receptor (beta chain). Its cognate antigen is unknown. Within the sample, other DNA sequences also encode this same CDR3. These data come from a study of cytomegalovirus exposure and HLA in healthy donors. Study overall: An analysis done earlier identified almost 120 million unique TCR beta sequences from approximately 180 million T cells. Study-wide results and caveats: Later analysis associated a missense DCLRE1C variant with TCR beta V- and J-gene trimming. A later look showed TCR association rates differing by HLA locus, highest for DRB1 and lowest for HLA-C. In a later analysis, specific HLA alleles were associated with 15,000 to 20,000 TCR beta sequences at a 0.05 false discovery rate.

The PCR was carried out with 60 Vbeta primers and 13 Jbeta primers. TCRdb keeps only in-frame clones here, not all; method: immunoSEQ multiplex PCR. This repertoire shows roughly 180,000 clones, about 77% found once; its top ten account for about 3%. Trimming pared 1 base from V and 5 bases from J, leaving 12 bases between. Germline CDR1 is LNHDA and CDR2 is SQIVND (reference sequence). The length of the CDR3 is 15 residues. Sequencing was performed on PBMCs. The chain carries TRBV19 and TRBJ1-5; perhaps TRBD1 as D (5 bases). The TCR sequence derives from a female donor in good health and CMV-seronegative. The CDR3: CASSIGTGGDQPQHF. The CDR3 DNA reads TGTGCCAGTAGTATAGGAACCGGAGGGGATCAGCCCCAGCATTTT. The complete variable domain, with remaining parts taken from reference TRBV19 and TRBJ1-5, reads DGGITQSPKYLFRKEGQNVTLSCEQNLNHDAMYWYRQDPGQGLRLIYYSQIVNDFQKGDIAEGYSVSREKKESFPLTVTSAQKNPTAFYLCASSIGTGGDQPQHFGDGTRLSIL.